The following is a TCR beta chain sequence with its context. Its target is not known. The CDR3 consists of 16 residues. The germline V gene encodes CDR1 LGHDT and CDR2 YNNKEL (reference sequence). The V end lost 4 bases, the J end lost 0 bases, and 16 bases lay between the germline ends. This entry is derived from a study of post-analysis software for immune sequencing data. On the study more broadly: Included courses were relapsing-remitting and secondary progressive multiple sclerosis; progressive-relapsing multiple sclerosis was also included.

General observations from the study: Compared against controls, patients with multiple sclerosis displayed significantly lower normalized Chao1 diversity. F measure grouped same-batch samples tightly together. The study found TRBV5-6, TRBV5-1 and TRBV20-1 among several TRBV segments more frequent in patients than controls.

The TCR beta cDNA libraries contained unique molecular identifiers. The authors obtained roughly 0.5 million cDNA molecules from roughly 1.1 to 9.2 million T cells. Each CDR3 protein gets one entry after TCRdb re-called the PCR reads with MiXCR. This table has roughly 650,000 distinct CDR3 sequences, roughly three fifths appearing once. This clonotype was sampled from a girl aged 2-10 years with multiple sclerosis. This chain links TRBV3-1 with TRBJ2-7; no firm D call. Sequences were obtained from blood. The CDR3 DNA sequence: TGTGCCAGCAGCCCAACCCAAAACGGTTTCTCCTACGAGCAGTACTTC. It specifies CASSPTQNGFSYEQYF.